This entry lists 21 T cell receptor beta chains sequenced from one sample in a study of cytomegalovirus exposure and HLA in healthy donors. Vbeta (60) and Jbeta (13) primers were used in the PCR. Profiling relied on immunoSEQ multiplex PCR, and the TCRdb table lists in-frame clones only, not all of them. The data show about 170,000 clones, with roughly 80% seen just once and about 0.76% held by the top ten. Sequencing used PBMCs. The receptors derive from a young woman in good health and CMV-seronegative.

In this sample, this clone turned up a few times. V is TRBV28 and J is TRBJ2-4; 7 bases agree with TRBD1. Germline V gene data show CDR1 as MDHEN and CDR2 as SYDVKM. The J segment lost 3 bases and the V segment lost 6 bases, leaving 2 bases of the junction unmatched. The CDR3 has 13 amino acids. The CDR3 coding sequence is TGTGCCAGCAGGGGGACAGTCAAAAACATTCAGTACTTC. Its protein product is CASRGTVKNIQYF.

The chain joins TRBV9 to TRBJ1-2; D gene unclear. Germline assignment: CDR1 SGDLS and CDR2 YYNGEE. Trimming took 6 bases from V and 0 from J, leaving 6 bases between them. The CDR3 covers 12 residues. The CDR3, as DNA: TGTGCCAGCACCCCAGCTAACTATGGCTACACCTTC. Its translation is CASTPANYGYTF.

J is TRBJ2-7 and V is TRBV27; D perhaps matches TRBD1 (6 bases). The CDR3 has 13 residues. CDR1 and CDR2 (germline): MNHEY, SMNVEV (reference sequence). Trimming left V 4 bases short and J 1 base short, with 8 bases between. The CDR3 sequence is CASSSGTSYEQYF. Written as DNA, the CDR3 is TGTGCCAGCAGTTCCGGGACATCCTACGAGCAGTACTTC.

The genes are TRBV29-1 and TRBJ1-2, with D hard to call. The CDR3 runs to 11 residues. Germline CDR1 reads SQVTM; CDR2 reads ANQGSEA. Trimming left V 6 bases short and J 7 bases short, with 12 bases between. Here the CDR3 reads CSVELGGGYTF. CDR3 coding DNA: TGCAGCGTAGAACTCGGAGGTGGCTACACCTTC.

This clone was seen only once. The CDR3 sequence: CASSQGGEQFF. CDR3 bases: TGTGCCAGCAGCCAAGGGGGAGAGCAGTTCTTC. The rearrangement links TRBV11-1 to TRBJ2-1, with D possibly being TRBD1 (6 bases). The CDR3 covers 11 residues. The V end was cut by 5 bases, the J end by 10 bases, with 9 bases between. Per the germline V gene, CDR1 is SGHAT and CDR2 is FQDESV (reference sequence).

The chain joins TRBV7-2 to TRBJ2-7; tentative D call: TRBD1 (7 bases). CDR1 is SGHTA and CDR2 is FQGNSA in the germline V gene. The CDR3 consists of 17 residues. The germline V and J ends were trimmed by 6 bases and 1 base, with 22 bases remaining between them. The CDR3 sequence: CASRRQGGLRGSYEQYF. DNA for the CDR3: TGTGCCAGCAGAAGACAGGGAGGTCTTCGTGGGTCCTACGAGCAGTACTTC.

This clone was seen only once. This chain uses TRBV27 with TRBJ2-1, with 15 bases matching TRBD2. This CDR3 has 14 residues. CDR1 and CDR2 from the germline V gene are MNHEY and SMNVEV (reference sequence). V lost 7 bases and J lost 12; bases outside the gene matches: 7. CDR3 in amino acids: CASKRTSGRAGQFF. The CDR3 DNA follows: TGTGCCAGCAAACGGACTAGCGGGAGGGCCGGGCAGTTCTTC.

The rearrangement joins TRBV7-8 to TRBJ1-3; perhaps TRBD1 as D (5 bases). The CDR3 is 16 residues long. Trimming stripped 5 bases from V and 5 bases from J, with 19 bases between. The V gene's germline CDR1 is SGHVS and CDR2 FQNEAQ. CDR3 DNA sequence: TGTGCCAGCAGCATCGGGACTTCCGAAGAAAGAAACACCATATATTTT. Its protein is CASSIGTSEERNTIYF.

The chain employs TRBV4-1 and TRBJ2-7; D ambiguous. Trimming took off 2 bases at V and 5 bases at J, with 16 bases between the two ends. The length of the CDR3 is 15 residues. The germline gives CDR1 MGHRA, CDR2 YSYEKL. The CDR3 reads CASSQSPSPSDEQYF. The CDR3 nucleotides are TGCGCCAGCAGCCAATCGCCCTCCCCGAGTGACGAGCAGTACTTC.

The chain links TRBV28 to TRBJ2-1; TRBD2 matches at 15 bases. The ends lost 3 bases at V and 2 bases at J; junction bases unmatched: 11. CDR1 and CDR2 from the germline V gene are MDHEN and SYDVKM. The CDR3 spans 20 residues. CDR3 DNA sequence: TGTGCCAGCAGTTTCCCCCCGGGACTAGCGGGAGGTGGGGCCTACAATGAGCAGTTCTTC. Protein: CASSFPPGLAGGGAYNEQFF.

The V call is TRBV7-3, the J call TRBJ2-1; 7 bases match TRBD2. CDR1 and CDR2 from the germline V gene are SGHTA and FQGTGA. The length of the CDR3 is 17 residues. V trimming: 2 bases; J trimming: 1 base; junction bases outside the gene matches: 8. This CDR3 reads CASSLFASGSSYNEQFF. The CDR3 DNA reads as TGTGCCAGCAGCTTATTCGCTAGCGGAAGTTCCTACAATGAGCAGTTCTTC.

This chain joins TRBV11-2 and TRBJ2-5; maybe TRBD2 (6 bases). The ends were cut back, 3 bases at V and 4 bases at J, with 12 bases in the middle. The CDR3 length is 14 residues. The germline V gene has CDR1 SGHAT and CDR2 FQNNGV. The CDR3 sequence: CASSFGGESETQYF. The CDR3 DNA reads as TGTGCCAGCAGCTTTGGAGGGGAGTCAGAGACCCAGTACTTC.

The genes are TRBV19 and TRBJ2-2, with 7 bases matching TRBD1. V was clipped by 10 bases and J by 1 base; unmatched bases: 9. The length of the CDR3 is 15 residues. Germline CDR1 is LNHDA and CDR2 is SQIVND (reference sequence). In DNA, the CDR3 is TGTGCCACCCGAAGGGGGCGTGGGAACACCGGGGAGCTGTTTTTT. Translated: CATRRGRGNTGELFF.

This clone came up once. This chain's CDR3 is CASYERTGENEQFF. The CDR3 DNA reads as TGTGCCAGTTATGAGAGGACAGGGGAAAATGAGCAGTTCTTC. This chain uses TRBV19 with TRBJ2-1; 9 bases match TRBD1. Losses at the gene ends were 8 bases for V and 7 bases for J; bases not matched to a gene: 9. CDR1 is LNHDA and CDR2 is SQIVND in the germline V gene (reference sequence). The CDR3 contains 14 residues.

The chain carries TRBV2 and TRBJ2-5; TRBD2 agrees at 9 bases. The DNA end is more similar to TRBJ2-7, so the J call may be wrong. The CDR3 covers 14 residues. CDR1 and CDR2 (germline): SNHLY, FYNNEI. DNA for the CDR3: TGTGCCAGCAGTCGAAGTAGCGGGAGCTACGAGCAGTACTTC. Protein product: CASSRSSGSYEQYF.

This clone was seen a handful of times. This sequence joins TRBV5-1 and TRBJ1-2; possibly TRBD1 for D (5 bases). This CDR3 has 13 residues. Trimming pared 0 bases from V and 7 bases from J, leaving 10 bases between. CDR1 is SGHRS, CDR2 YFSETQ, per germline. Written as DNA, the CDR3 is TGCGCCAGCAGCTTGGGCAGGGATACTGGCTACACCTTC. This gives the protein CASSLGRDTGYTF. Drawing the rest from reference TRBV5-1 and TRBJ1-2, the complete variable domain is KAGVTQTPRYLIKTRGQQVTLSCSPISGHRSVSWYQQTPGQGLQFLFEYFSETQRNKGNFPGRFSGRQFSNSRSEMNVSTLELGDSALYLCASSLGRDTGYTFGSGTRLTVV.

The genes are TRBV15 and TRBJ1-2; TRBD1 matches at 10 bases. The V and J ends lost 5 bases and 7 bases, in that order; junction bases with no gene match: 10. The CDR3 length is 15 residues. Per germline, CDR1 LNHNV and CDR2 YYDKDF (reference sequence). CDR3 sequence: CATSQKGTGEGGYTF. In DNA form, the CDR3 reads TGTGCCACCAGCCAAAAAGGGACAGGGGAAGGTGGCTACACCTTC.

In nucleotides, the CDR3 is TGTGCCAGCAGCCTTGGACAGGGGAAGGGGTACACCTTC. It translates to CASSLGQGKGYTF. The chain is built from TRBV11-2 and TRBJ1-2; TRBD1 matches 9 bases. The V and J ends lost 5 bases and 11 bases, in that order; junction bases with no gene match: 9. In germline, CDR1 is SGHAT, CDR2 FQNNGV. The length of the CDR3 is 13 residues.

This clone was counted only a few times. The rearrangement links TRBV5-4 to TRBJ2-5, with TRBD2 as a possible D gene (6 bases). The length of the CDR3 is 16 residues. Trimming left V 2 bases short and J 1 base short, with 15 bases between. Germline assignment: CDR1 SGHNT and CDR2 YYREEE (reference sequence). Here the CDR3 DNA reads TGTGCCAGCAGCTTTGGGTCGGGAGCTGCCCAAGAGACCCAGTACTTC. Protein sequence: CASSFGSGAAQETQYF.

The chain joins TRBV12-5 to TRBJ1-2; the D gene is possibly TRBD1 (5 bases). Germline values: CDR1 LGHNT, CDR2 FRNRAP. CDR3 size: 13 residues. The germline V and J ends were trimmed by 6 bases and 2 bases, with 10 bases remaining between them. The CDR3: CASGGTGNYGYTF. As DNA, the CDR3 is TGTGCTAGTGGCGGTACAGGAAACTATGGCTACACCTTC. Filled out from reference TRBV12-5 and TRBJ1-2, the complete variable domain reads DARVTQTPRHKVTEMGQEVTMRCQPILGHNTVFWYRQTMMQGLELLAYFRNRAPLDDSGMPKDRFSAEMPDATLATLKIQPSEPRDSAVYFCASGGTGNYGYTFGSGTRLTVV.

V gene TRBV6-1 combines with J gene TRBJ2-2; tentative D call: TRBD2 (5 bases). This CDR3 contains 14 residues. CDR1 and CDR2 (germline): MNHNS, SASEGT. The V end was cut by 5 bases, the J end by 3 bases, with 10 bases between. This CDR3 is CASSKTTDTGELFF. Written as DNA, the CDR3 is TGTGCCAGCAGTAAGACTACCGACACCGGGGAGCTGTTTTTT.